One sample yielded the 13 T cell receptor beta chains listed below, sequenced in a study of shared T cell receptors in the human thymus (dated by TCRdb to 2020 to 2022). Library creation used the immunoSEQ multiplex PCR assay. The clones in this table, taken by TCRdb from immuneACCESS, are in-frame only. Not every clone is retained; where verified, under half of the shortfall comes from an unresolved V gene, and the cause of the rest is unknown. This sample lists about 380,000 clones; 85% to 95% were detected once. 0.02% of the sample goes to the ten largest clones. Sequencing was carried out using thymocytes. The receptors stem from a human donor.

This sequence joins TRBV4-1 and TRBJ1-1; TRBD1 is a possible D gene (6 bases). Trimming stripped 0 bases from V and 1 base from J, with 18 bases between. CDR1 is MGHRA and CDR2 is YSYEKL in the germline V gene. The CDR3 is 18 residues long. The CDR3 bases are TGCGCCAGCAGCCAAGATACCGTGGCAGGGGCCGGGAACACTGAAGCTTTCTTT. It translates to CASSQDTVAGAGNTEAFF.

This clone was counted a single time. The chain recombines TRBV28 with TRBJ2-7; D may be TRBD2 (6 bases). Per the germline V gene, CDR1 is MDHEN and CDR2 is SYDVKM. V lost 5 bases to trimming and J lost 1 base, with 18 bases between them. The CDR3 is 16 residues long. This chain's CDR3 is CASSPGGGARSYEQYF. CDR3 DNA: TGTGCCAGCAGTCCAGGCGGAGGGGCCCGGTCCTACGAGCAGTACTTC. Full variable domain (remainder filled in from reference TRBV28 and TRBJ2-7): DVKVTQSSRYLVKRTGEKVFLECVQDMDHENMFWYRQDPGLGLRLIYFSYDVKMKEKGDIPEGYSVSREKKERFSLILESASTNQTSMYLCASSPGGGARSYEQYFGPGTRLTVT.

The CDR3 region has the DNA TGCGCCAGCAGCTTGGACAGGGGGCCCTACGAGCAGTACTTC. Residues: CASSLDRGPYEQYF. V usage is TRBV5-1 and J usage is TRBJ2-7; 9 positions agree with TRBD1. The CDR3 covers 14 residues. CDR1 and CDR2 from the germline V gene are SGHRS and YFSETQ. V lost 0 bases to trimming and J lost 2 bases; unmatched junction nucleotides: 0.

This clone was found once. The chain uses TRBV5-5 and TRBJ1-4; D possibly corresponds to TRBD1 (6 bases). V lost 4 bases and J lost 0, with 22 bases in between. Germline CDR1 reads SGHKS; CDR2 reads YYEKEE (reference sequence). The CDR3 sequence is 19 residues long. CDR3 bases: TGTGCCAGCAGCCTCTACCAGGGGATTGAGGGTCCAACTAATGAAAAACTGTTTTTT. Translation gives CASSLYQGIEGPTNEKLFF.

V gene TRBV6-1 combines with J gene TRBJ2-7; D ambiguous. The CDR3 spans 14 residues. Per germline, CDR1 MNHNS and CDR2 SASEGT. Trimming removed 1 base at V and 3 bases at J, with 10 bases between. The CDR3 spells CASSEGAGDYEQYF. CDR3 in DNA: TGTGCCAGCAGTGAAGGGGCAGGAGACTACGAGCAGTACTTC.

V and J are TRBV7-2 and TRBJ1-4; 8 bases agree with TRBD1. The CDR3 loop spans 17 amino acids. The ends lost 3 bases at V and 3 bases at J; junction bases unmatched: 9. Germline-derived CDR1 and CDR2 are SGHTA and FQGNSA. The CDR3 region is CASSFRSGGASNEKLFF. As DNA, the CDR3 is TGTGCCAGCAGCTTTAGATCAGGGGGCGCTTCTAATGAAAAACTGTTTTTT.

The chain links TRBV28 to TRBJ2-1; the match to TRBD2 covers 12 bases. This CDR3 has 21 residues. From germline, CDR1 is MDHEN and CDR2 SYDVKM. V was pared by 6 bases and J by 0 bases, with 18 bases of the junction left unmatched. CDR3 loop: CASSQTAKGLAGKTSYNEQFF. DNA for the CDR3: TGTGCCAGCAGCCAAACCGCGAAGGGACTAGCGGGCAAGACCTCCTACAATGAGCAGTTCTTC.

The chain uses TRBV11-3 and TRBJ2-5, with TRBD1 matching 10 bases. Germline CDR1 and CDR2: SGHNT and YENEEA. V dropped 5 bases and J dropped 5; count of bases not matched to a gene: 2. This CDR3 has 13 residues. The CDR3 coding sequence is TGTGCCAGCAGCGGGACAGGGGAGGAGACCCAGTACTTC. It translates to CASSGTGEETQYF. The full variable domain, with the rest looked up from reference TRBV11-3 and TRBJ2-5, is EAGVVQSPRYKIIEKKQPVAFWCNPISGHNTLYWYLQNLGQGPELLIRYENEEAVDDSQLPKDRFSAERLKGVDSTLKIQPAELGDSAVYLCASSGTGEETQYFGPGTRLLVL.

This rearrangement joins TRBV25-1 to TRBJ1-2; 10 bases are shared with TRBD1. Trimming cost V 6 bases and J 4 bases; bases outside gene matches: 11. CDR1 and CDR2 (germline): MGHDK, SYGVNS. There are 16 residues in the CDR3. The CDR3: CASRGQGSEFRYGYTF. The CDR3 bases are TGTGCCAGCAGGGGACAGGGGTCGGAGTTTCGCTATGGCTACACCTTC.

This chain joins TRBV15 and TRBJ1-5; 8 bases line up with TRBD1. Germline lookup yields CDR1 LNHNV and CDR2 YYDKDF (reference sequence). Trimming took 1 base from V and 8 from J; bases not matched to a gene: 13. This CDR3 has 17 residues. The CDR3 spells CATSRGASWDRLKPQHF. The CDR3 region has the DNA TGTGCCACCAGCAGAGGGGCTTCCTGGGACAGGCTAAAGCCCCAGCATTTT.

The CDR3 DNA reads as TGTGCCAGCAGGGTTACTAGCGGGAGGACTCCTTTTTCCTACGAGCAGTACTTC. It encodes CASRVTSGRTPFSYEQYF. This chain joins TRBV11-2 and TRBJ2-7; 12 nucleotides align to TRBD2. CDR1 is SGHAT and CDR2 is FQNNGV in the germline V gene. V trimming: 6 bases; J trimming: 1 base; junction bases outside the gene matches: 13. This CDR3 is 18 amino acids long.

The J gene is TRBJ2-7, the V gene TRBV11-2, with 7 bases that match TRBD2. The CDR3 sequence is 15 residues long. The germline V gene encodes CDR1 SGHAT and CDR2 FQNNGV. Trimming removed 3 bases from V and 2 bases from J; junction bases left unmatched: 7. The CDR3 here is CASSLGGTSPYEQYF. DNA of the CDR3: TGTGCCAGCAGCTTGGGGGGGACTTCCCCCTACGAGCAGTACTTC.

The rearrangement joins TRBV27 to TRBJ2-5; TRBD2 matches 12 bases. Germline assignment: CDR1 MNHEY and CDR2 SMNVEV (reference sequence). The CDR3 runs to 17 residues. V gave up 5 bases and J gave up 6 bases; unmatched junction bases: 13. The DNA for the CDR3 is TGTGCCAGCAGTCAACGGGGGACTAGCGGGTTCAGGAAGACCCAGTACTTC. This translates into CASSQRGTSGFRKTQYF.